The sequence of this T cell receptor beta chain was determined in a study of shared clonotypes between healthy human individuals. CD45RO negativity and positive selection for CCR7 defined naive CD8 cells, a population that excluded terminally differentiated effector memory CD45RA+ cells. Germline loops: CDR1 SGHRS, CDR2 YFSETQ. V lost 1 base, J lost 7 bases, and 9 bases lay in between. The CDR3 has 12 amino acids. Sequencing used immunoSEQ multiplex PCR; TCRdb keeps in-frame clones, though not all of them. The table includes millions of clones, 85% to 95% detected once. What was sequenced was naive CD8+ T cells from PBMCs. The clonotype comes from a man aged 18 to 29 in good health. Some clones in this sample may be carry-over from other donors' samples. This chain joins TRBV5-1 and TRBJ2-7, with D possibly matching TRBD2 (6 bases). DNA for the CDR3: TGCGCCAGCAGCTTGTACGCGGGGGAGCAGTACTTC. This sequence encodes CASSLYAGEQYF.